The 30 T cell receptor beta chains below were found in one sample sequenced in a study of T cell repertoires in cytomegalovirus infection. Each CDR3 protein is one row after TCRdb ran MiXCR on the reads. The sample gives around 900,000 distinct CDR3 sequences, around 31% of which show up once; over 12% is in the top ten. No antigens are known for them. The input for sequencing was cultured CD8+ T cells from PBMCs, taken from culture after CMV antigen stimulation. The receptors originated from a human donor in good health (CMV status not recorded). Some clones in this sample may be carry-over from other donors' samples.

The chain employs TRBV7-9 and TRBJ1-2; D gene uncertain. The CDR3 length is 16 residues. Germline values: CDR1 SEHNR, CDR2 FQNEAQ (reference sequence). Trimming took 5 bases from V and 7 from J, leaving 23 bases between them. The CDR3 coding sequence is TGTGCCAGCAGCGGGATCGACCAGCGGATGAGTTTTGGCTACACCTTC. Its protein is CASSGIDQRMSFGYTF.

The sample holds a few counts of this clonotype. This sequence joins TRBV10-3 and TRBJ2-7, with TRBD2 matching 10 bases. Trimming removed 6 bases from V and 2 bases from J; junction bases left unmatched: 10. From germline, CDR1 is ENHRY and CDR2 SYGVKD. The CDR3 is made up of 16 amino acids. CDR3 amino acids: CAISGGLAGDAYEQYV. The CDR3 DNA reads as TGTGCCATCAGCGGGGGCCTAGCGGGGGATGCCTACGAGCAGTACGTC.

This sequence joins TRBV19 and TRBJ1-2; D is undetermined. With 9 bases removed from V and 4 bases from J, the gap between germline ends came to 24 bases. Germline V CDR1 and CDR2: LNHDA, SQIVND (reference sequence). The CDR3 sequence is 16 residues long. CDR3 residues: CASSSPMSWVFYGYTF. DNA for the CDR3: TGTGCCAGCTCGTCCCCGATGTCGTGGGTCTTCTATGGCTACACCTTC.

This clonotype appeared a single time. A read error may explain this, as a much larger clone is one base away. The gene calls are TRBV7-2 and TRBJ2-3, with no clear D. The CDR3 contains 17 residues. Germline loops: CDR1 SGHTA, CDR2 FQGNSA. This CDR3 is CASSFIPGDFSTDMQYF. CDR3 sequence (DNA): TGTGCCAGCAGCTTCATTCCAGGAGACTTTAGCACAGATATGCAGTATTTT.

A few counts support this clonotype. The chain employs TRBV7-9 and TRBJ2-7, with 7 positions matching TRBD1. V was clipped by 8 bases and J by 3 bases; unmatched bases: 7. Per the germline V gene, CDR1 is SEHNR and CDR2 is FQNEAQ (reference sequence). The CDR3 has 13 residues. The CDR3 protein is CASRQGQDYEQYF. The CDR3 coding sequence is TGTGCCAGCCGCCAAGGACAGGACTACGAGCAGTACTTC. Full variable domain (missing parts from reference TRBV7-9 and TRBJ2-7): DTGVSQNPRHKITKRGQNVTFRCDPISEHNRLYWYRQTLGQGPEFLTYFQNEAQLEKSRLLSDRFSAERPKGSFSTLEIQRTEQGDSAMYLCASRQGQDYEQYFGPGTRLTVT.

The rearrangement links TRBV15 to TRBJ2-3; 8 positions match TRBD1. The CDR3 loop spans 16 amino acids. CDR1 and CDR2 from the germline V gene are LNHNV and YYDKDF (reference sequence). Germline trimming cut 5 bases from V and 2 bases from J; bases unmatched to any gene: 9. The CDR3 coding sequence is TGTGCCACCAGCTACAACAGGGGGAGATACACAGATACGCAGTATTTT. It encodes CATSYNRGRYTDTQYF.

This chain connects TRBV14 to TRBJ2-3; D may be TRBD1 (6 bases). The V gene's germline CDR1 is SGHDN and CDR2 FVKESK. V lost 1 base, J lost 2 bases, and 25 bases lay in between. The CDR3 runs 20 residues. For the CDR3, the DNA is TGTGCCAGCAGCCAAGCAGGGGCCGCCCATGTCCCCGGGGCCACAGATACGCAGTATTTT. Protein sequence: CASSQAGAAHVPGATDTQYF.

The chain links TRBV2 to TRBJ2-7; D is tentatively TRBD1 or TRBD2 (6 bases each). With 11 bases removed from V and 4 bases from J, the gap between germline ends came to 15 bases. Germline-derived CDR1 and CDR2 are SNHLY and FYNNEI. This CDR3 has 12 residues. CDR3 in amino acids: CAATTGAYEQYV. DNA of the CDR3: TGTGCCGCAACGACGGGGGCTTACGAGCAGTACGTC.

This clonotype was seen a handful of times. This chain uses TRBV7-9 with TRBJ1-6, with a weak D call TRBD1 (5 bases). The V and J ends lost 11 bases and 0 bases respectively, with 20 bases between them. Germline values: CDR1 SEHNR, CDR2 FQNEAQ (reference sequence). CDR3 length equals 17 residues. The CDR3 DNA follows: TGTGCCGCGAATGACGGGACTGAGAGCTCCTATAATTCACCCCTCCACTTT. It is translated as CAANDGTESSYNSPLHF. Looking up the rest from reference TRBV7-9 and TRBJ1-6 gives the full variable domain: DTGVSQNPRHKITKRGQNVTFRCDPISEHNRLYWYRQTLGQGPEFLTYFQNEAQLEKSRLLSDRFSAERPKGSFSTLEIQRTEQGDSAMYLCAANDGTESSYNSPLHFGNGTRLTVT.

This clonotype was detected only a few times. This chain uses TRBV7-9 with TRBJ1-5, with a weak D call TRBD1 (5 bases). Trimming pared 5 bases from V and 0 bases from J, leaving 8 bases between. Germline assignment: CDR1 SEHNR and CDR2 FQNEAQ (reference sequence). The CDR3 is 14 amino acids. The CDR3 protein is CASSEQGSNQPQHF. CDR3 nucleotide sequence: TGTGCCAGCAGCGAGCAGGGTAGCAATCAGCCCCAGCATTTT. Using reference TRBV7-9 and TRBJ1-5 for the parts outside the CDR3, the full variable domain is DTGVSQNPRHKITKRGQNVTFRCDPISEHNRLYWYRQTLGQGPEFLTYFQNEAQLEKSRLLSDRFSAERPKGSFSTLEIQRTEQGDSAMYLCASSEQGSNQPQHFGDGTRLSIL.

The J gene is TRBJ1-1, the V gene TRBV6-2 or TRBV6-3; possible D gene TRBD1, 5 bases. V shed 5 bases and J shed 2 bases, with 12 bases lying between them. The CDR3 length is 14 residues. The germline V gene encodes CDR1 MNHEY and CDR2 SVGEGT. The CDR3 nucleotides are TGTGCCAGCAGTCTGACAGAATTTAACACTGAAGCTTTCTTT. It encodes CASSLTEFNTEAFF.

The chain combines TRBV6-5 with TRBJ1-6; D may be TRBD1 (6 bases). Per germline, CDR1 MNHEY and CDR2 SVGAGI. The length of the CDR3 is 16 residues. V shed 7 bases and J shed 13 bases, with 26 bases lying between them. The CDR3 protein is CASKEQGTLPWGPLHF. CDR3 coding DNA: TGTGCCAGCAAAGAACAGGGCACATTGCCTTGGGGGCCCCTCCACTTT.

This clonotype was seen a handful of times. V gene TRBV4-1 combines with J gene TRBJ2-3; TRBD2 agrees at 10 bases. CDR1 MGHRA and CDR2 YSYEKL come from the germline V gene. V gave up 3 bases and J gave up 3 bases; unmatched junction bases: 9. The length of the CDR3 is 17 residues. Here the CDR3 DNA reads TGCGCCAGCAGCCAGGGGCTACAGCGGGGGGGTACAGATACGCAGTATTTT. The encoded protein is CASSQGLQRGGTDTQYF.

This clonotype was found many times. V is TRBV7-9 and J is TRBJ2-1; D gene ambiguous. Between the trimmed V and J ends, which lost 1 base and 8 bases, there was a span of 15 bases. The CDR3 is made up of 15 amino acids. Germline assignment: CDR1 SEHNR and CDR2 FQNEAQ (reference sequence). CDR3 sequence (DNA): TGTGCCAGCAGCTTAGGACCCGGACGGATAGATGAGCAGTTCTTC. Translating it yields CASSLGPGRIDEQFF.

V is TRBV6-5 and J is TRBJ2-1, with a weak D call TRBD2 (6 bases). The CDR3 runs to 16 residues. Looked up from germline, CDR1 is MNHEY and CDR2 is SVGAGI. The germline V and J ends were trimmed by 0 bases and 4 bases, with 13 bases remaining between them. In DNA, the CDR3 is TGTGCCAGCAGTTACTCGAGGTCCGGAGGGTACAATGAGCAGTTCTTC. This codes for CASSYSRSGGYNEQFF.

The genes are TRBV27 and TRBJ2-7; 7 positions match TRBD2. The germline gives CDR1 MNHEY, CDR2 SMNVEV (reference sequence). The CDR3 has 15 residues. Unmatched junction bases numbered 5, after V lost 3 bases and J lost 0 bases. This CDR3 reads CASSFQAGFSYEQYF. In nucleotides, the CDR3 is TGTGCCAGCAGTTTTCAAGCGGGGTTCTCCTACGAGCAGTACTTC.

The chain couples TRBV20-1 to TRBJ1-2, with 7 positions matching TRBD1. CDR1 is DFQATT and CDR2 is SNEGSKA in the germline V gene (reference sequence). The V and J ends lost 2 bases and 8 bases, in that order; junction bases with no gene match: 8. This CDR3 comprises 13 residues. CDR3 sequence (DNA): TGCAGTGCTAGATACCCCCGGACAGGCGGCTACACCTTC. This gives the protein CSARYPRTGGYTF.

Ten or more counts support this clonotype. The chain employs TRBV5-1 and TRBJ1-6; D remains ambiguous. The CDR3 is 15 amino acids. Germline V lookup: CDR1 SGHRS, CDR2 YFSETQ. The ends were cut back, 0 bases at V and 9 bases at J, with 13 bases in the middle. DNA for the CDR3: TGCGCCAGCAGCTTGGCCGTGGCCGTCGGTTCACCCCTCCACTTT. Amino acids: CASSLAVAVGSPLHF.

This clonotype was observed a handful of times. The CDR3 DNA reads TGTGCCAGCAGCTCCCCGGCCAATTCACCCCTCCACTTT. Its protein product is CASSSPANSPLHF. V usage is TRBV7-9 and J usage is TRBJ1-6; D unclear. The germline V and J ends were trimmed by 4 bases and 7 bases, with 8 bases remaining between them. Germline CDR1 SEHNR, CDR2 FQNEAQ (reference sequence). The CDR3 runs to 13 residues.

V and J are TRBV4-1 and TRBJ2-5; 10 bases are a match to TRBD2. Germline assignment: CDR1 MGHRA and CDR2 YSYEKL. Trimming cost V 7 bases and J 1 base; bases outside gene matches: 6. The CDR3 runs 15 residues. CDR3 amino acids: CASTPLAGGQETQYF. CDR3 bases: TGCGCCAGCACTCCGTTAGCGGGGGGCCAAGAGACCCAGTACTTC.

At least ten counts were recorded for this clonotype. CDR3 loop: CASSLRGGLAIRPDTQYF. Here the CDR3 DNA reads TGTGCCAGCAGCTTACGTGGGGGACTAGCGATTCGACCAGATACGCAGTATTTT. This chain links TRBV7-2 with TRBJ2-3; 10 bases match TRBD2. CDR3 length: 18 residues. CDR1 is SGHTA, CDR2 FQGNSA, per germline. J was trimmed by 4 bases and V by 2 bases; bases with no gene match: 12. Full variable domain (rest looked up from reference TRBV7-2 and TRBJ2-3): GAGVSQSPSNKVTEKGKDVELRCDPISGHTALYWYRQSLGQGLEFLIYFQGNSAPDKSGLPSDRFSAERTGGSVSTLTIQRTQQEDSAVYLCASSLRGGLAIRPDTQYFGPGTRLTVL.

This clonotype has more than one count but fewer than ten. CDR3 in amino acids: CASSPWADREYGYTF. The CDR3 region has the DNA TGTGCCAGCAGCCCATGGGCGGACAGGGAGTATGGCTACACCTTC. This chain connects TRBV12-3 or TRBV12-4 to TRBJ1-2; 8 bases are shared with TRBD1. With 6 bases clipped from V and 5 bases from J, the junction kept 11 bases outside the gene matches. CDR3 length: 15 residues.

The gene calls are TRBV9 and TRBJ2-1; no clear D gene. CDR1 and CDR2 from the germline V gene are SGDLS and YYNGEE. Between the trimmed V and J ends, which lost 5 bases and 10 bases, there was a span of 10 bases. The CDR3 has 11 residues. CDR3 sequence: CASRLVGEQFF. In DNA, the CDR3 is TGTGCCAGCAGGTTGGTGGGGGAGCAGTTCTTC.

This clonotype was observed many times. The chain uses TRBV7-2 and TRBJ1-2, with D maybe TRBD1 (6 bases). CDR1 is SGHTA and CDR2 is FQGNSA in the germline V gene. Trimming left V 1 base short and J 7 bases short, with 19 bases between. CDR3 length: 16 residues. The DNA for the CDR3 is TGTGCCAGCAGCTTAGGACTCTTAGGGGGGCTCGGTGGCTACACCTTC. This sequence encodes CASSLGLLGGLGGYTF.

The chain employs TRBV20-1 and TRBJ1-1, with TRBD1 as a possible D gene (5 bases). The germline CDR1 and CDR2 sequences are DFQATT and SNEGSKA (reference sequence). V lost 3 bases and J lost 0, with 17 bases in between. CDR3 length: 16 amino acids. This chain's CDR3 is CSARPLTGGMNTEAFF. The CDR3 DNA sequence: TGCAGTGCTAGGCCCCTGACTGGGGGAATGAACACTGAAGCTTTCTTT.

Many counts were recorded for this clonotype. This rearrangement joins TRBV7-6 to TRBJ2-1, with 11 bases fitting TRBD2. Germline V gene lookup returns CDR1 SGHVS and CDR2 FNYEAQ. There are 14 residues in the CDR3. After removal of 6 bases from V and 4 bases from J, the junction contained 2 bases not matched to a gene. Here the CDR3 reads CASRRLAGYNEQFF. The CDR3 DNA sequence: TGTGCCAGCAGGCGACTAGCGGGGTACAATGAGCAGTTCTTC.

In this sample, this clonotype turned up a few times. The chain combines TRBV4-3 with TRBJ2-5; 10 nucleotides agree with TRBD2. Germline V gives CDR1 LGHNA, CDR2 YSLEER. The CDR3 extends over 15 amino acids. The ends lost 5 bases at V and 2 bases at J; junction bases unmatched: 5. The CDR3 spells CASSIGLAVQETQYF. In DNA, the CDR3 is TGCGCCAGCAGCATAGGACTAGCGGTACAAGAGACCCAGTACTTC.

This clonotype was counted between two and nine times. The CDR3: CASTDGSEAFF. The CDR3 bases are TGTGCCAGCACCGACGGCAGTGAAGCTTTCTTT. This chain links TRBV25-1 with TRBJ1-1; D is unclear. Trimming left V 7 bases short and J 7 bases short, with 10 bases between. CDR3 length: 11 residues. Per germline, CDR1 MGHDK and CDR2 SYGVNS.

This chain uses TRBV5-1 with TRBJ2-3, with TRBD2 identical over 12 bases. Germline loops: CDR1 SGHRS, CDR2 YFSETQ. V lost 0 bases and J lost 0; bases outside the gene matches: 14. The CDR3 is 21 amino acids. CDR3 amino acids: CASSLDGIWTSGATSTDTQYF. CDR3 sequence (DNA): TGCGCCAGCAGCTTGGACGGGATTTGGACTAGCGGGGCTACTAGCACAGATACGCAGTATTTT. The full variable domain, completed using reference TRBV5-1 and TRBJ2-3, is KAGVTQTPRYLIKTRGQQVTLSCSPISGHRSVSWYQQTPGQGLQFLFEYFSETQRNKGNFPGRFSGRQFSNSRSEMNVSTLELGDSALYLCASSLDGIWTSGATSTDTQYFGPGTRLTVL.

The chain employs TRBV9 and TRBJ1-2, with D uncertain. The CDR3 spans 13 residues. Trimming took 3 bases from V and 4 from J, leaving 10 bases between them. CDR1 is SGDLS and CDR2 is YYNGEE in the germline V gene. CDR3 nucleotides: TGTGCCAGCAGCGAGTATATGGGCTATGGCTACACCTTC. This translates into CASSEYMGYGYTF.